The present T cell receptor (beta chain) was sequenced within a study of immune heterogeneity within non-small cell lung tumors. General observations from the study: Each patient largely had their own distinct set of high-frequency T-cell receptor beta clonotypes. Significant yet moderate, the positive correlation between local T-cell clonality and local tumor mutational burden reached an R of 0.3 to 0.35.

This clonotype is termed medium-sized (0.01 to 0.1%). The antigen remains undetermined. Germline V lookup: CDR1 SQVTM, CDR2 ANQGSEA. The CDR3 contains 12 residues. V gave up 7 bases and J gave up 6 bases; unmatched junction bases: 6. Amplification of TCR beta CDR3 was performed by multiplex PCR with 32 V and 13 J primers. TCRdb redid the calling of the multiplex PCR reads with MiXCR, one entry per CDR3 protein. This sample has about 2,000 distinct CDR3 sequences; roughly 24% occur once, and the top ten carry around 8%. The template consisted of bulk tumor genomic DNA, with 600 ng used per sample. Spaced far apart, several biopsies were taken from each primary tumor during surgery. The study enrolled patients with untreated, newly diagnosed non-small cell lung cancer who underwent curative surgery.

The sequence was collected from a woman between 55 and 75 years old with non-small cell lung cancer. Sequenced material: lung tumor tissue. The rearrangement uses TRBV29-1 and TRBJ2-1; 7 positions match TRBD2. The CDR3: CSARPGGNEQFF. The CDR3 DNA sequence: TGCAGCGCCCGCCCGGGGGGCAATGAGCAGTTCTTC.